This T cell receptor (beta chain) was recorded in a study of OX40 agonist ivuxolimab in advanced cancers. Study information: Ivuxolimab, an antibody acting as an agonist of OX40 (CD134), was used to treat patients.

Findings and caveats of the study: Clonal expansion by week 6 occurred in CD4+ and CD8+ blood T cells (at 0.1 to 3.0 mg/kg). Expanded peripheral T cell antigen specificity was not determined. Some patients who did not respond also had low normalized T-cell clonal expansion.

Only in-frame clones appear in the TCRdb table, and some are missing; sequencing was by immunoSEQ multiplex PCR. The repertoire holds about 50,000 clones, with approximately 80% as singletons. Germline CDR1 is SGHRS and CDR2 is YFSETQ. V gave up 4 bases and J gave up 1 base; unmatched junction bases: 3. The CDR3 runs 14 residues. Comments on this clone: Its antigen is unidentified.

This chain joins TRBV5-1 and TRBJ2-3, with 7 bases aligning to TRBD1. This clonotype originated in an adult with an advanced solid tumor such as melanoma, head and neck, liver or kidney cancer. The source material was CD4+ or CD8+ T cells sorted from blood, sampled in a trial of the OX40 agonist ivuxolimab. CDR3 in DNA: TGCGCCAGCAGCAGTGGGACAGGCACAGATACGCAGTATTTT. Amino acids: CASSSGTGTDTQYF.